These 32 T cell receptor beta chains came from one sample sequenced in a study of technical replicates of blood from a few donors. The repertoire was sequenced with immunoSEQ multiplex PCR; TCRdb's copy has only in-frame clones and lacks some. Among over 45,000 clones listed, about 93% were seen once. The material sequenced was PBMCs. The receptors stem from a human donor in good health. Some clones in this sample may be carry-over from other donors' samples.

The CDR3 sequence is CASSSFGGSGVNTEAFF. In DNA, the CDR3 is TGTGCCAGCAGTTCTTTCGGGGGGTCGGGCGTGAACACTGAAGCTTTCTTT. The chain uses TRBV27 and TRBJ1-1, with a tentative D call TRBD1 (5 bases). Germline values: CDR1 MNHEY, CDR2 SMNVEV (reference sequence). The germline V and J ends were trimmed by 4 bases and 0 bases, with 18 bases remaining between them. There are 17 residues in the CDR3.

CDR3 nucleotide sequence: TGTGCCAGCAGCCCTAGGAGAACCTACGAGCAGTACTTC. Amino acid sequence: CASSPRRTYEQYF. The chain couples TRBV11-3 to TRBJ2-7, with D unresolved. The CDR3 extends over 13 amino acids. The germline CDR1 and CDR2 sequences are SGHNT and YENEEA. Trimming stripped 5 bases from V and 2 bases from J, with 10 bases between.

This sequence joins TRBV15 and TRBJ1-5; weak D call: TRBD1 (5 bases). Germline V gene data show CDR1 as LNHNV and CDR2 as YYDKDF (reference sequence). V was pared by 1 base and J by 6 bases, with 13 bases between. This CDR3 region has 15 residues. CDR3 bases: TGTGCCACCAGCAGAGTCTGGGGCGGTGGTCAGCCCCAGCATTTT. It codes for CATSRVWGGGQPQHF.

The V and J genes are TRBV5-5 and TRBJ1-5; a possible D gene is TRBD1 (5 bases). Germline lookup yields CDR1 SGHKS and CDR2 YYEKEE (reference sequence). Trimming cost V 2 bases and J 7 bases, with 16 bases left between them. The CDR3 length is 15 residues. CDR3 region: CASSLGDGGLQPQHF. Here the CDR3 DNA reads TGTGCCAGCAGCTTAGGGGACGGGGGTTTACAGCCCCAGCATTTT.

The genes are TRBV6-5 and TRBJ1-3; perhaps TRBD1 as D (5 bases). The V end was cut by 4 bases, the J end by 1 base, with 14 bases between. The CDR3 totals 16 residues. CDR1 and CDR2 (germline): MNHEY, SVGAGI. The CDR3 DNA follows: TGTGCCAGCAGTTCCCTGGGCGGGGGTTCTGGAAACACCATATATTTT. This translates into CASSSLGGGSGNTIYF.

The rearrangement links TRBV18 to TRBJ1-2, with D hard to call. Trimming removed 3 bases from V and 2 bases from J, with 7 bases in between. Germline-derived CDR1 and CDR2 are KGHSH and LQKENI. The CDR3 extends over 13 amino acids. In nucleotides, the CDR3 is TGTGCCAGCTCACCGGCAGGAAACTATGGCTACACCTTC. Protein product: CASSPAGNYGYTF.

This clone was found a few times. This rearrangement joins TRBV30 to TRBJ1-1; D might be TRBD1 (6 bases). The CDR3 runs 16 residues. V was cut by 5 bases and J by 4 bases, with 23 bases left in between. CDR1 and CDR2 from the germline V gene are GTSNPN and SVGIG (reference sequence). CDR3 loop: CAWERGGSGWGTEAFF. Written as DNA, the CDR3 is TGTGCCTGGGAACGGGGGGGCTCTGGTTGGGGCACTGAAGCTTTCTTT.

This chain links TRBV10-3 with TRBJ2-7; 13 bases map to TRBD2. The V and J ends lost 7 bases and 4 bases, in that order; junction bases with no gene match: 4. The CDR3 is 14 residues long. Germline V gene sequence: CDR1 ENHRY, CDR2 SYGVKD. CDR3 sequence (DNA): TGTGCCATCAACGGACTAGCGGGAGCGTACGAGCAGTACTTC. Translation gives CAINGLAGAYEQYF.

The rearrangement uses TRBV4-1 and TRBJ2-3; maybe TRBD1 (6 bases). Trimming took 2 bases from V and 2 from J, leaving 14 bases between them. The CDR3 has 16 amino acids. Germline V gene sequence: CDR1 MGHRA, CDR2 YSYEKL. The CDR3 protein is CASSQSRGGNTDTQYF. CDR3 DNA sequence: TGCGCCAGCAGCCAAAGTAGAGGGGGTAACACAGATACGCAGTATTTT.

The V and J genes are TRBV4-2 and TRBJ1-6, with D tentatively TRBD1 (5 bases). Germline CDR1 LGHNA, CDR2 YNFKEQ. This CDR3 has 16 amino acids. With 3 bases removed from V and 5 bases from J, the gap between germline ends came to 14 bases. CDR3 residues: CASSQGGGSNNSPLHF. The CDR3 DNA follows: TGTGCCAGCAGCCAGGGCGGGGGGAGTAATAATTCACCCCTCCACTTT.

The DNA for the CDR3 is TGTGCCAGCAGCGTAGCAACAGGCTTCACCGGGGAGCTGTTTTTT. As protein: CASSVATGFTGELFF. V gene TRBV9 combines with J gene TRBJ2-2; TRBD1 is a possible D gene (5 bases). Deletions cut 0 bases from V and 4 bases from J, with 10 bases between. CDR3 length: 15 residues. From germline, CDR1 is SGDLS and CDR2 YYNGEE.

The chain has TRBV30 and TRBJ2-5; 9 bases fit TRBD2. The CDR3 consists of 17 residues. Trimming removed 2 bases from V and 5 bases from J; junction bases left unmatched: 15. Germline assignment: CDR1 GTSNPN and CDR2 SVGIG (reference sequence). CDR3 nucleotides: TGTGCCTGGAGTCCCTGGGGTAGCGGGAGCTTGGGTGAGACCCAGTACTTC. Protein sequence: CAWSPWGSGSLGETQYF.

The chain couples TRBV7-2 to TRBJ2-5, with D maybe TRBD1 (6 bases). The CDR3 sequence is 16 residues long. The germline V gene encodes CDR1 SGHTA and CDR2 FQGNSA. V lost 2 bases, J lost 1 base, and 14 bases lay in between. CDR3 amino acids: CASSLRAGTTQETQYF. Here the CDR3 DNA reads TGTGCCAGCAGCTTAAGAGCCGGGACAACCCAAGAGACCCAGTACTTC.

The chain is built from TRBV5-1 and TRBJ1-1, with 7 bases fitting TRBD1. The V segment lost 4 bases and the J segment 3 bases; nucleotides outside the gene matches: 6. Germline CDR1 SGHRS, CDR2 YFSETQ. The CDR3 length is 14 residues. CDR3 in DNA: TGCGCCAGCAGCCTTCGACAGGGTTACACTGAAGCTTTCTTT. It codes for CASSLRQGYTEAFF. The full variable domain, with the rest looked up from reference TRBV5-1 and TRBJ1-1, is KAGVTQTPRYLIKTRGQQVTLSCSPISGHRSVSWYQQTPGQGLQFLFEYFSETQRNKGNFPGRFSGRQFSNSRSEMNVSTLELGDSALYLCASSLRQGYTEAFFGQGTRLTVV.

This rearrangement joins TRBV5-1 to TRBJ2-1; TRBD2 aligns across 9 bases. The CDR3 sequence is 18 residues long. V trimming: 4 bases; J trimming: 0 bases; junction bases outside the gene matches: 11. In germline, CDR1 is SGHRS, CDR2 YFSETQ. The CDR3 reads CASSRELAGGSSYNEQFF. Written as DNA, the CDR3 is TGCGCCAGCAGCCGAGAACTAGCGGGCGGGAGCTCCTACAATGAGCAGTTCTTC.

The chain employs TRBV10-1 and TRBJ2-1, with TRBD2 matching over 15 bases. J gave up 8 bases and V 7 bases, and 9 bases lay outside the gene matches. CDR3 length equals 16 residues. Germline V gene lookup returns CDR1 WNHNN and CDR2 SYGVQD (reference sequence). Written as DNA, the CDR3 is TGCGCCAGCACCCGGACTAGCGGGAGGGCCCCCCATGAGCAGTTCTTC. It translates to CASTRTSGRAPHEQFF.

This chain links TRBV4-3 with TRBJ2-7; D possibly corresponds to TRBD2 (6 bases). V shed 3 bases and J shed 1 base, with 22 bases lying between them. CDR1 LGHNA and CDR2 YSLEER come from the germline V gene. The CDR3 extends over 18 amino acids. The CDR3 sequence is CASSQEPRYSGQSYEQYF. CDR3 DNA: TGCGCCAGCAGCCAGGAACCCCGGTATAGCGGACAATCCTACGAGCAGTACTTC.

This clone is a singleton in its sample. The genes are TRBV29-1 and TRBJ1-1, with 7 bases matching TRBD1. Unmatched junction bases numbered 10, after V lost 8 bases and J lost 4 bases. Germline V gene lookup returns CDR1 SQVTM and CDR2 ANQGSEA. The CDR3 runs 13 residues. The CDR3 sequence is CSYETGTSTEAFF. The CDR3, as DNA: TGCAGCTATGAGACAGGGACGAGCACTGAAGCTTTCTTT. The full variable domain, completed using reference TRBV29-1 and TRBJ1-1, is SAVISQKPSRDICQRGTSLTIQCQVDSQVTMMFWYRQQPGQSLTLIATANQGSEATYESGFVIDKFPISRPNLTFSTLTVSNMSPEDSSIYLCSYETGTSTEAFFGQGTRLTVV.

The rearrangement joins TRBV11-3 to TRBJ2-5; 8 bases are a match to TRBD1. V trimming: 5 bases; J trimming: 4 bases; junction bases outside the gene matches: 9. Germline V gene lookup returns CDR1 SGHNT and CDR2 YENEEA. The CDR3 is 15 amino acids. CDR3 loop: CASSLTGGSRETQYF. CDR3 DNA: TGTGCCAGCAGCCTTACAGGGGGGAGTAGAGAGACCCAGTACTTC. The full variable domain, completed using reference TRBV11-3 and TRBJ2-5, is EAGVVQSPRYKIIEKKQPVAFWCNPISGHNTLYWYLQNLGQGPELLIRYENEEAVDDSQLPKDRFSAERLKGVDSTLKIQPAELGDSAVYLCASSLTGGSRETQYFGPGTRLLVL.

The rearrangement joins TRBV27 to TRBJ2-7, with 8 bases matching TRBD2. The CDR3 totals 16 residues. Germline CDR1 is MNHEY and CDR2 is SMNVEV (reference sequence). V shed 2 bases and J 2 bases; nucleotides not matched to a gene: 8. This CDR3 is CASSLRFGGAAYEQYF. DNA for the CDR3: TGTGCCAGCAGTTTAAGGTTCGGGGGGGCGGCCTACGAGCAGTACTTC.

This chain links TRBV5-6 with TRBJ2-1, with 13 positions matching TRBD2. CDR3 length: 16 amino acids. With V trimmed by 3 bases and J by 4 bases, 4 bases remained unmatched. Germline V CDR1 and CDR2: SGHDT, YYEEEE. CDR3 DNA sequence: TGTGCCAGCAGCTACCAGGGACTAGCGGGGTACAATGAGCAGTTCTTC. Amino acid sequence: CASSYQGLAGYNEQFF.

This clone was seen a handful of times. This sequence joins TRBV12-5 and TRBJ2-3, with a possible D match to TRBD1 (6 bases). The CDR3 has 17 residues. Germline CDR1 and CDR2: LGHNT and FRNRAP. V was shortened by 2 bases and J by 1 base, with 16 bases between the two germline ends. The CDR3 DNA reads as TGTGCTAGTGGTTTGTCGACCGGGACACCAGGCACAGATACGCAGTATTTT. It translates to CASGLSTGTPGTDTQYF.

The V call is TRBV27, the J call TRBJ2-7, with TRBD2 matching over 7 bases. The CDR3 sequence is 15 residues long. In germline, CDR1 is MNHEY, CDR2 SMNVEV (reference sequence). V was clipped by 0 bases and J by 0 bases; unmatched bases: 2. CDR3 region: CASSLSGGSSYEQYF. In DNA form, the CDR3 reads TGTGCCAGCAGTTTATCGGGCGGGAGCTCCTACGAGCAGTACTTC.

This chain links TRBV29-1 with TRBJ1-1; D is unresolved. The ends were cut back, 5 bases at V and 2 bases at J, with 9 bases in the middle. This CDR3 is 12 amino acids long. Germline V CDR1 and CDR2: SQVTM, ANQGSEA. CDR3 DNA: TGCAGCGTTTCTAACCGTAACACTGAAGCTTTCTTT. This encodes CSVSNRNTEAFF.

This rearrangement joins TRBV7-4 to TRBJ1-2, with 8 bases identical to TRBD1. After removal of 6 bases from V and 4 bases from J, the junction contained 10 bases not matched to a gene. This CDR3 is 15 amino acids long. From germline, CDR1 is SGHVT and CDR2 SQSDAQ. This CDR3 is CASRDRVVVGYGYTF. Written as DNA, the CDR3 is TGTGCCAGCAGGGACAGGGTCGTAGTGGGCTATGGCTACACCTTC.

The chain carries TRBV6-5 and TRBJ2-3, with D maybe TRBD2 (6 bases). CDR1 and CDR2 (germline): MNHEY, SVGAGI. The CDR3 loop spans 15 amino acids. Trimming removed 6 bases at V and 3 bases at J, with 16 bases between. The CDR3 protein is CASSIRDSGTDTQYF. The CDR3 DNA follows: TGTGCCAGCAGCATCCGGGACTCGGGTACAGATACGCAGTATTTT.

This chain links TRBV11-2 with TRBJ1-1, with 8 bases matching TRBD1. Trimming removed 5 bases from V and 4 bases from J; junction bases left unmatched: 12. The CDR3 runs 16 residues. Germline CDR1 is SGHAT and CDR2 is FQNNGV. The chain's CDR3 is CASSHLQGGRSTEAFF. The CDR3 region has the DNA TGTGCCAGCAGCCATCTACAGGGGGGAAGGAGCACTGAAGCTTTCTTT.

V gene TRBV30 combines with J gene TRBJ2-3; weak D call: TRBD2 (5 bases). There are 18 residues in the CDR3. Trimming cost V 0 bases and J 2 bases, with 21 bases left between them. The germline gives CDR1 GTSNPN, CDR2 SVGIG (reference sequence). The CDR3 DNA is TGTGCCTGGAGTGTACTGAGGGCTACGAGGAGGATCACAGATACGCAGTATTTT. It codes for CAWSVLRATRRITDTQYF.

The V gene is TRBV7-2, the J gene TRBJ2-7; D not certain. Trimming removed 4 bases from V and 1 base from J, with 11 bases in between. CDR3 size: 14 residues. The V gene's germline CDR1 is SGHTA and CDR2 FQGNSA. The CDR3 spells CASSSYLRSYEQYF. In DNA form, the CDR3 reads TGTGCCAGCAGCTCATACTTACGATCCTACGAGCAGTACTTC.

The genes are TRBV4-1 and TRBJ2-7, with 8 bases fitting TRBD2. The CDR3 length is 15 residues. The germline CDR1 and CDR2 sequences are MGHRA and YSYEKL. The V segment lost 0 bases and the J segment 4 bases; nucleotides outside the gene matches: 5. In DNA, the CDR3 is TGCGCCAGCAGCCAAGATTTGGCTAGCGGGTACGAGCAGTACTTC. Protein sequence: CASSQDLASGYEQYF.

The gene calls are TRBV7-9 and TRBJ1-6, with 10 nucleotides matching TRBD1. V trimming: 0 bases; J trimming: 8 bases; junction bases outside the gene matches: 1. Germline values: CDR1 SEHNR, CDR2 FQNEAQ (reference sequence). The CDR3 is 15 residues long. CDR3 protein: CASSLAGQGYSPLHF. CDR3 nucleotide sequence: TGTGCCAGCAGCTTAGCGGGACAGGGGTATTCACCCCTCCACTTT.

The rearrangement links TRBV6-1 to TRBJ1-4, with D possibly being TRBD1 (5 bases). Germline values: CDR1 MNHNS, CDR2 SASEGT. Trimming pared 6 bases from V and 8 bases from J, leaving 13 bases between. The CDR3 totals 13 residues. The CDR3 sequence is CASRAGPGEKLFF. The CDR3 region has the DNA TGTGCCAGCAGAGCAGGGCCCGGCGAAAAACTGTTTTTT.